This record looks at one T cell receptor beta chain sequence and its context. What it recognizes is unknown. Survey-level immunoSEQ v3.0 assays were run. Sequencing aimed at roughly 35,000-55,000 T-cell genomes per sample. Sequenced by immunoSEQ multiplex PCR; TCRdb stores in-frame clones only, minus some. Of 40,000 to 60,000 clones listed, 80% to 90% were seen once; the top ten hold approximately 3%. The sample originates from a study of long-term antiretroviral therapy in people with HIV. General observations from the study: Blood dates from the mid-2000s to the late 2010s, possibly under older ART regimens.

Participants living with HIV all received treatment in the United States. Cryopreserved PBMC samples of roughly 0.95-11 million cells were used for DNA extraction. Germline loops: CDR1 MDHEN, CDR2 SYDVKM. This CDR3 region has 13 residues. The germline V and J ends were trimmed by 5 bases and 4 bases, with 11 bases remaining between them. J is TRBJ1-1 and V is TRBV28; no firm D call. The sequence came from a woman between 18 and 29 years old with HIV. Source: unsorted PBMCs, taken 0.8 years after starting antiretroviral therapy. The CDR3 here is CASSLPRGTEAFF. The CDR3 DNA reads as TGTGCCAGCAGTCTACCCCGAGGCACTGAAGCTTTCTTT.